Shown below are 6 T cell receptor beta chains from a single sample sequenced in a study of radiation and T cells in renal cell carcinoma (dated by TCRdb to about 2020). The library was obtained by the immunoSEQ multiplex PCR assay. TCRdb took this table from immuneACCESS and kept in-frame rearrangements with V and J called. Such tables lack part of the clones; where checked against another copy, unresolved V genes explain under half of the gap, and the rest is unexplained. For this sample there are around 64,000 clones; more than 60% appear just once. About 6.4% of the sample lies in the top ten. In the paper's terms, the time point label means: blood 4 weeks post-SBRT, at nephrectomy. Explained via the paper, the treatment or condition label denotes: 15 Gy SBRT to primary tumor, nephrectomy 4 weeks later. Here the sequenced sample was blood, taken from a patient whose treatment included radiotherapy and nephrectomy. These receptors were obtained from a man aged 60-69 years with renal cell carcinoma.

V and J are TRBV18 and TRBJ1-2; no clear D. The CDR3 has 13 residues. The germline V gene has CDR1 KGHSH and CDR2 LQKENI. Trimming took 6 bases from V and 2 from J, leaving 10 bases between them. CDR3 DNA sequence: TGTGCCAGCTCGACGGGAGGGAACTATGGCTACACCTTC. Protein: CASSTGGNYGYTF.

The V call is TRBV15, the J call TRBJ2-5; 7 bases map to TRBD2. Gene TRBJ2-7 matches the end of the DNA better, so the J call may be wrong. The CDR3 is 15 amino acids. Germline-derived CDR1 and CDR2 are LNHNV and YYDKDF (reference sequence). CDR3 bases: TGTGCCACCAGCAGAGATCCAGCGGGGATCTACGAGCAGTACTTC. It yields the protein CATSRDPAGIYEQYF.

The chain combines TRBV4-3 with TRBJ2-1, with TRBD1 matching over 7 bases. The CDR3 is made up of 14 amino acids. Germline assignment: CDR1 LGHNA and CDR2 YSLEER. The V segment lost 2 bases and the J segment 5 bases; nucleotides outside the gene matches: 3. CDR3 coding DNA: TGCGCCAGCAGCCAATCCGACAGGGACAATGAGCAGTTCTTC. Translation: CASSQSDRDNEQFF.

This clone has only one observation. This rearrangement joins TRBV5-4 to TRBJ2-2, with D possibly TRBD1 on 5 matching bases. Germline V gene data show CDR1 as SGHNT and CDR2 as YYREEE (reference sequence). Trimming left V 0 bases short and J 1 base short, with 7 bases between. The CDR3 contains 15 residues. CDR3 in DNA: TGTGCCAGCAGCTTGGCTACAGGGAACACCGGGGAGCTGTTTTTT. The encoded protein is CASSLATGNTGELFF.

About this clone: The same CDR3 also results from other DNA sequences found in this sample. The gene calls are TRBV4-3 and TRBJ2-2, with 13 positions matching TRBD2. Looked up from germline, CDR1 is LGHNA and CDR2 is YSLEER. CDR3 length: 19 amino acids. V shed 3 bases and J 5 bases; nucleotides not matched to a gene: 12. The CDR3 region is CASSHEQLAGGPGTGELFF. The CDR3 region has the DNA TGCGCCAGCAGCCATGAACAACTAGCGGGGGGGCCGGGGACCGGGGAGCTGTTTTTT.

J is TRBJ1-4 and V is TRBV30, with unresolved D. The V end lost 2 bases, the J end lost 4 bases, and 8 bases lay between the germline ends. Germline V gives CDR1 GTSNPN, CDR2 SVGIG (reference sequence). The CDR3 totals 13 residues. CDR3 nucleotide sequence: TGTGCCTGGAGTTTTATGGATAATGAAAAACTGTTTTTT. Its translation is CAWSFMDNEKLFF.